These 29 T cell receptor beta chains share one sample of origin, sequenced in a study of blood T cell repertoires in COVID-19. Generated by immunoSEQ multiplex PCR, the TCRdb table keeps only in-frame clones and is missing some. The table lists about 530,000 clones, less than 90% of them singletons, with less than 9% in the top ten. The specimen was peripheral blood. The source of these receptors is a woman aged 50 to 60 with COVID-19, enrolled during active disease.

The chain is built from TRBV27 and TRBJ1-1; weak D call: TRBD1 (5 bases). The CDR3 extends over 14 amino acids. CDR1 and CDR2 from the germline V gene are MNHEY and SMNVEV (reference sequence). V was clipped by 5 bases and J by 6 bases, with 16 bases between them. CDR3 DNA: TGTGCCAGCAGTCCGTGGGGGGGGTCCTCTGAAGCTTTCTTT. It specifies CASSPWGGSSEAFF.

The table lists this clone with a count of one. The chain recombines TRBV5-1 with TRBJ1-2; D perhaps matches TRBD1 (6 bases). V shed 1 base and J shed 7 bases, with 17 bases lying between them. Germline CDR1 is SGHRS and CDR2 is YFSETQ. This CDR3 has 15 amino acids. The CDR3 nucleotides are TGCGCCAGCAGCTTGTTGACAGGCCAGGGTTCTGGCTACACCTTC. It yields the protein CASSLLTGQGSGYTF.

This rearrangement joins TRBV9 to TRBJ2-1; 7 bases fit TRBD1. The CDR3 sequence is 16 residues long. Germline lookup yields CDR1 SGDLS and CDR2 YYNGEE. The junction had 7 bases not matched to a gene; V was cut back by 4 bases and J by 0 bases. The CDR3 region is CASSLDAGGSYNEQFF. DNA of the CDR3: TGTGCCAGCAGCCTCGATGCAGGGGGCTCCTACAATGAGCAGTTCTTC.

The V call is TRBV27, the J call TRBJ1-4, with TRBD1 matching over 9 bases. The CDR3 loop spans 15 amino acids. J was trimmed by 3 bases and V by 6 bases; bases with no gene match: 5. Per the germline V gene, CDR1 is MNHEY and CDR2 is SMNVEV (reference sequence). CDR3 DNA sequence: TGTGCCAGCAGGGACAGGGGTTCTGCTAATGAAAAACTGTTTTTT. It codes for CASRDRGSANEKLFF.

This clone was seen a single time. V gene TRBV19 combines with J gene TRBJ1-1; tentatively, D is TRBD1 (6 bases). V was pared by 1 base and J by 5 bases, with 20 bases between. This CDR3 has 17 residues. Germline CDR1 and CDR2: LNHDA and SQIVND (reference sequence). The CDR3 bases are TGTGCCAGTAGTATAGGGAGGTCAGGGGCACCGGGGACTGAAGCTTTCTTT. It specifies CASSIGRSGAPGTEAFF. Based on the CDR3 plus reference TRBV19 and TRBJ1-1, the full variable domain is DGGITQSPKYLFRKEGQNVTLSCEQNLNHDAMYWYRQDPGQGLRLIYYSQIVNDFQKGDIAEGYSVSREKKESFPLTVTSAQKNPTAFYLCASSIGRSGAPGTEAFFGQGTRLTVV.

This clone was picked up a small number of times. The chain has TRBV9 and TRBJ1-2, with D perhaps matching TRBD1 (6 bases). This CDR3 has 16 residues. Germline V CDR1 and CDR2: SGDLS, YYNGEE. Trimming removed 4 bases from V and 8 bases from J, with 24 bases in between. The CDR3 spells CASSSEGGLVAEGYTF. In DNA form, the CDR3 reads TGTGCCAGCAGCTCTGAGGGGGGGCTGGTGGCGGAGGGCTACACCTTC. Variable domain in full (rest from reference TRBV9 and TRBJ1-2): DSGVTQTPKHLITATGQRVTLRCSPRSGDLSVYWYQQSLDQGLQFLIQYYNGEERAKGNILERFSAQQFPDLHSELNLSSLELGDSALYFCASSSEGGLVAEGYTFGSGTRLTVV.

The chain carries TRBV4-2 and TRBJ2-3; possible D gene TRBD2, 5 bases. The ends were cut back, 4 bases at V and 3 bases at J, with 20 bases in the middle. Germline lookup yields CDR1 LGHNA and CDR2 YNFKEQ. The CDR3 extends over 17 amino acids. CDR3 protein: CASSPSMSRGWTDTQYF. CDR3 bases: TGTGCCAGCAGCCCGTCGATGTCTCGGGGATGGACAGATACGCAGTATTTT.

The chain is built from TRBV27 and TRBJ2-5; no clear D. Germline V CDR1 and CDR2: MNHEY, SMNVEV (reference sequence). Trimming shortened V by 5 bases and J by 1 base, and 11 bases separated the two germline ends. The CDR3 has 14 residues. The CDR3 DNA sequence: TGTGCCAGCAGTCAGAGCGCACCCCAAGAGACCCAGTACTTC. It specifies CASSQSAPQETQYF.

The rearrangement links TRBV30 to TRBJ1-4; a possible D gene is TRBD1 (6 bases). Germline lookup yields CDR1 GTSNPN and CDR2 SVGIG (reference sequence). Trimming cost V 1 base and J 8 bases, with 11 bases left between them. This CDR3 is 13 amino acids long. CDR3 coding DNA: TGTGCCTGGAGTGGGCAGGGGAGCGAAAAACTGTTTTTT. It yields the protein CAWSGQGSEKLFF.

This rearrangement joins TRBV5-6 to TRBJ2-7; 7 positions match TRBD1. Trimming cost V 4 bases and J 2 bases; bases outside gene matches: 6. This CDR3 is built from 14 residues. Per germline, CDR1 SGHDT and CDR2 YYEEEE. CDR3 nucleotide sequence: TGTGCCAGCAGCGGCGGACAGGATCCCTACGAGCAGTACTTC. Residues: CASSGGQDPYEQYF.

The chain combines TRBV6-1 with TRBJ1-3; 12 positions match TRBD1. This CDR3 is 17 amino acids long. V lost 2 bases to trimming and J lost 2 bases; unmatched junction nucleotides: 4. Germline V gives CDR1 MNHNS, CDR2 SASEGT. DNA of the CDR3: TGTGCCAGCAGTGAACCGGGACAGGGGGCTGCTGGAAACACCATATATTTT. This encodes CASSEPGQGAAGNTIYF.

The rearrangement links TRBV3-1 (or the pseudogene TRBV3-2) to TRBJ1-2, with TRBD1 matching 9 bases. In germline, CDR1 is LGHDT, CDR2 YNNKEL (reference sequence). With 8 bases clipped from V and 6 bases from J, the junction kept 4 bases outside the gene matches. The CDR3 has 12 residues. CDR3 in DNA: TGTGCCAGCCACCGGGACAGGGATGGCTACACCTTC. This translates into CASHRDRDGYTF.

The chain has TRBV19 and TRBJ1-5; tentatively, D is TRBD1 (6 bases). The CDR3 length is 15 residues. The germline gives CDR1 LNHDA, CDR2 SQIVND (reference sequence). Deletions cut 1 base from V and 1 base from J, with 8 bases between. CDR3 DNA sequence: TGTGCCAGTAGTATAGTTGACAGGAGCAATCAGCCCCAGCATTTT. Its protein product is CASSIVDRSNQPQHF.

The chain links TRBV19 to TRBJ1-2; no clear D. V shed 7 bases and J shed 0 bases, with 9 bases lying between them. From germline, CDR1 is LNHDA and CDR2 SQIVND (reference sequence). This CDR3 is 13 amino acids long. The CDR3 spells CASTAGANYGYTF. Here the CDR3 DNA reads TGTGCCAGTACCGCGGGAGCTAACTATGGCTACACCTTC.

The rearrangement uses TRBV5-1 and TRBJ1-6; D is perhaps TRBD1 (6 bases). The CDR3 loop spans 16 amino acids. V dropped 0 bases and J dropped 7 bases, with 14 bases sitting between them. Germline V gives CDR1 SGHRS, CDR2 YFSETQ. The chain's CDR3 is CASSLEGQILNSPLHF. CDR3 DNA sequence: TGCGCCAGCAGCTTGGAAGGACAGATATTAAATTCACCCCTCCACTTT.

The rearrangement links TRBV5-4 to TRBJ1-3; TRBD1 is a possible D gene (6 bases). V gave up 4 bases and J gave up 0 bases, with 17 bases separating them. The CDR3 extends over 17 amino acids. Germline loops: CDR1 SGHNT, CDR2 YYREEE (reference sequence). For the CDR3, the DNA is TGTGCCAGCAGCATAAACAGGGAATATAGCTCTGGAAACACCATATATTTT. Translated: CASSINREYSSGNTIYF. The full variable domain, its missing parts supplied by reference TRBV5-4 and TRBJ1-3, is ETGVTQSPTHLIKTRGQQVTLRCSSQSGHNTVSWYQQALGQGPQFIFQYYREEENGRGNFPPRFSGLQFPNYSSELNVNALELDDSALYLCASSINREYSSGNTIYFGEGSWLTVV.

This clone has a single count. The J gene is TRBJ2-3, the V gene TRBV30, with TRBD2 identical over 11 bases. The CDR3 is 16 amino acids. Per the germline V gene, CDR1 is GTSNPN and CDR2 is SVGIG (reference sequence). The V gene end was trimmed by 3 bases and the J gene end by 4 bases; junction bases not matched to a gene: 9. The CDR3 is CAWRATLAGGSDTQYF. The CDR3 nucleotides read TGTGCCTGGAGGGCCACGCTAGCGGGGGGTTCAGATACGCAGTATTTT. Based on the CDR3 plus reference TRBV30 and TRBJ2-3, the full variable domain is SQTIHQWPATLVQPVGSPLSLECTVEGTSNPNLYWYRQAAGRGLQLLFYSVGIGQISSEVPQNLSASRPQDRQFILSSKKLLLSDSGFYLCAWRATLAGGSDTQYFGPGTRLTVL.

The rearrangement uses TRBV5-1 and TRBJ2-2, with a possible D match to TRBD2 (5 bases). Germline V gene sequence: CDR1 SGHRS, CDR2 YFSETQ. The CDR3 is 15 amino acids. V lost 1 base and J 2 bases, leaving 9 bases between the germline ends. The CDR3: CASSLTRGNTGELFF. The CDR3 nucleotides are TGCGCCAGCAGCTTGACCCGGGGTAACACCGGGGAGCTGTTTTTT.

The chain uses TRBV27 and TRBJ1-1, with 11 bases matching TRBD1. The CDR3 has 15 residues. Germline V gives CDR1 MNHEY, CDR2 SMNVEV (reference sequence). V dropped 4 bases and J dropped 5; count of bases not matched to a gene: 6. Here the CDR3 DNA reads TGTGCCAGCAGTTACGCCGGGACAGGGGGTACTGAAGCTTTCTTT. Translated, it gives CASSYAGTGGTEAFF.

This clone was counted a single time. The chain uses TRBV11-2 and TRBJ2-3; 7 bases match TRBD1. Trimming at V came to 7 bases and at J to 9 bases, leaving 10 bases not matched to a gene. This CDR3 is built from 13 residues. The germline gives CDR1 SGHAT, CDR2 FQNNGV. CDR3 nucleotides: TGTGCCAGCACCCCTCCAGGGGGACCGACGCAGTATTTT. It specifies CASTPPGGPTQYF.

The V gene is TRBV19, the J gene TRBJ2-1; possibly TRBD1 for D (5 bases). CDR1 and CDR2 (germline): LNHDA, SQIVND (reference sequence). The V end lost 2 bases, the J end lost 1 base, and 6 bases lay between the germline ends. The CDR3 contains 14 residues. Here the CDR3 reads CASSIKGSYNEQFF. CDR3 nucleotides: TGTGCCAGTAGTATAAAGGGGTCCTACAATGAGCAGTTCTTC.

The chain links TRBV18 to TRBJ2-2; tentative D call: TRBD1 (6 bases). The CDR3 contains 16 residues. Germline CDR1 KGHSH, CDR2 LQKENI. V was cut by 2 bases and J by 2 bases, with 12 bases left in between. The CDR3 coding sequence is TGTGCCAGCTCACCAGCTCAGGGGTCTAACACCGGGGAGCTGTTTTTT. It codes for CASSPAQGSNTGELFF.

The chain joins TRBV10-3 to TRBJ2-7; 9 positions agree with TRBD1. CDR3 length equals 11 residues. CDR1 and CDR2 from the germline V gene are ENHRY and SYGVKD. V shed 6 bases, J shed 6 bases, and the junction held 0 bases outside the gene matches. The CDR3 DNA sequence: TGTGCCATCAGACAGGGGGCCGAGCAGTACTTC. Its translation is CAIRQGAEQYF.

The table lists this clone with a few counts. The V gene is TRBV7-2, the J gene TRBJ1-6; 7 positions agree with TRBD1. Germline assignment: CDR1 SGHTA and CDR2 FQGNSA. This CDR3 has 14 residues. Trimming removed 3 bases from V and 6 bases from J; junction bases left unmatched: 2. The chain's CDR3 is CASSLGQFNSPLHF. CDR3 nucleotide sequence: TGTGCCAGCAGCTTGGGACAGTTTAATTCACCCCTCCACTTT.

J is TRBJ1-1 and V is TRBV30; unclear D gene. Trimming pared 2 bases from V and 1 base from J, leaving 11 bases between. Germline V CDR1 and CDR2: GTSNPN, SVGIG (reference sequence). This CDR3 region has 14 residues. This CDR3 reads CAWSLRRGNTEAFF. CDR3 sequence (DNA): TGTGCCTGGAGTCTCCGCCGAGGGAACACTGAAGCTTTCTTT.

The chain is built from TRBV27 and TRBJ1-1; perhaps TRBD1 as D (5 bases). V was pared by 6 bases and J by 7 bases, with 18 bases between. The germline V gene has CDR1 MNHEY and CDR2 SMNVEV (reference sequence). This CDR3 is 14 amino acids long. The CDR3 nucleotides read TGTGCCAGCAGCTCGGGACTGATGGACGGTGAAGCTTTCTTT. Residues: CASSSGLMDGEAFF.

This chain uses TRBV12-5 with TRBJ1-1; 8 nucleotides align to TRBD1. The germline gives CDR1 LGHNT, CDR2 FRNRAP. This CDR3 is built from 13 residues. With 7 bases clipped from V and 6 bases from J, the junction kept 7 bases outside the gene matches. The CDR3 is CASAQGALAEAFF. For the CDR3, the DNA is TGTGCTAGTGCCCAGGGGGCTTTGGCTGAAGCTTTCTTT. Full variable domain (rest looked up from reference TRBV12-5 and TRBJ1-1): DARVTQTPRHKVTEMGQEVTMRCQPILGHNTVFWYRQTMMQGLELLAYFRNRAPLDDSGMPKDRFSAEMPDATLATLKIQPSEPRDSAVYFCASAQGALAEAFFGQGTRLTVV.

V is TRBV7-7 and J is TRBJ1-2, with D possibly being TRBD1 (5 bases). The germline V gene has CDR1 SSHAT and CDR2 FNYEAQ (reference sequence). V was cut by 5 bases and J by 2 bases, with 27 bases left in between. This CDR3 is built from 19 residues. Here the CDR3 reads CASSPKTAPDQNTNYGYTF. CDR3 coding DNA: TGTGCCAGCAGCCCAAAGACAGCGCCCGACCAAAACACCAACTATGGCTACACCTTC.

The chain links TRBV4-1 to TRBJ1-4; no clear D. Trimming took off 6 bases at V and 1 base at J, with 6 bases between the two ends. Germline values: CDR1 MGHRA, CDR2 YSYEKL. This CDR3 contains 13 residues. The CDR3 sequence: CASSKITNEKLFF. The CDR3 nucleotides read TGCGCCAGCAGTAAAATAACTAATGAAAAACTGTTTTTT.